This T cell receptor (beta chain) was retrieved from a study of T cell responses to AZD1222 COVID-19 vaccine. Germline V gene sequence: CDR1 DFQATT, CDR2 SNEGSKA (reference sequence). V dropped 4 bases and J dropped 7 bases, with 8 bases sitting between them. The CDR3 is 11 amino acids. The table came from immunoSEQ multiplex PCR; TCRdb's copy has only in-frame clones and leaves some out. The sample has around 170,000 clones, under 95% seen once; the top ten hold about 4.2%. Concerning this clone itself: The antigen remains undetermined.

Points from the study as a whole: Females outnumbered males among donors, who were mostly white British; clonal diversity was possibly underestimated.

The sequence came from an adult in good health. Sample: peripheral blood, taken on day 0 of AZD1222 vaccination. The gene calls are TRBV20-1 and TRBJ2-1; D unclear. CDR3 amino acids: CSATVANEQFF. The CDR3 DNA follows: TGCAGTGCTACCGTAGCAAATGAGCAGTTCTTC.